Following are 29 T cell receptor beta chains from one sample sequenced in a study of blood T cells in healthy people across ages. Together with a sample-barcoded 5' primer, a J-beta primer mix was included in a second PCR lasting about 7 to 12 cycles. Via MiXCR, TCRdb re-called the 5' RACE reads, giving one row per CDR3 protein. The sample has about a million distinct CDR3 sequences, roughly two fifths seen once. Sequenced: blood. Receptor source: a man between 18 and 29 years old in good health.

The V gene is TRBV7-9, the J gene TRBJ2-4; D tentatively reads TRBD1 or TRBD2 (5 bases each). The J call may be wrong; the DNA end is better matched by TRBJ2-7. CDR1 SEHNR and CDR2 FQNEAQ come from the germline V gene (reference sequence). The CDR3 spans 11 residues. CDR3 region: CASSRDREQYF. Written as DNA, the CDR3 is TGTGCCAGCAGCAGGGACCGCGAGCAGTACTTC.

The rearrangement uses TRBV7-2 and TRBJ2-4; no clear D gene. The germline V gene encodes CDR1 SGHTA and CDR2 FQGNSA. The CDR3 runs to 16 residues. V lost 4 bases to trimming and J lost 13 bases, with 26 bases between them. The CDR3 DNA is TGTGCCAGCAGCTCCCAGAGCGCGTGGGCCTACAATGAGCAGTACTTC. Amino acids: CASSSQSAWAYNEQYF.

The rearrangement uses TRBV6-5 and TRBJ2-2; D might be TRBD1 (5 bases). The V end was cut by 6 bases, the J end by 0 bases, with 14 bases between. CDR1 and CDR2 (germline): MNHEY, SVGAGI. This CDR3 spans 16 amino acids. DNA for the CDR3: TGTGCCAGCAGACAGGAGCCATTTACGAACACCGGGGAGCTGTTTTTT. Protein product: CASRQEPFTNTGELFF.

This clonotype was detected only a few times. The CDR3: CSASGPNQPQHF. CDR3 DNA: TGCAGTGCTAGTGGCCCAAATCAGCCCCAGCATTTT. The chain links TRBV20-1 to TRBJ1-5; D gene uncertain. V was clipped by 3 bases and J by 4 bases, with 7 bases between them. Germline-derived CDR1 and CDR2 are DFQATT and SNEGSKA (reference sequence). CDR3 size: 12 residues.

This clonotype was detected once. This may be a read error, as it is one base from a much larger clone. As DNA, the CDR3 is TGCAGTGCTGGGAGGGGGAGTGGCACTGAAACTTTCTTT. It is translated as CSAGRGSGTETFF. The chain links TRBV20-1 to TRBJ1-1, with D possibly matching TRBD1 (6 bases). CDR1 DFQATT and CDR2 SNEGSKA come from the germline V gene (reference sequence). CDR3 length: 13 amino acids.

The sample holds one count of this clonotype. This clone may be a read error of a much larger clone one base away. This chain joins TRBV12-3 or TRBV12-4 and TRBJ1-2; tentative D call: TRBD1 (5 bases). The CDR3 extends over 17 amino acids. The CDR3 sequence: CAGRGASYGEDNYGYTF. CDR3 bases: TGTGCCGGCAGAGGGGCCAGCTACGGCGAGGATAACTATGGCTACACCTTC.

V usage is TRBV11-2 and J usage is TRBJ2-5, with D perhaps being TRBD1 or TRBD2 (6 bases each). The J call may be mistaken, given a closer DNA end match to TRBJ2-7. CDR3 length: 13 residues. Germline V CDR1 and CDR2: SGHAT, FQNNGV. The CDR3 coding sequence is TGTGCCAGCAGCTTAGACGGGGGCGGCGAGCAGTACTTC. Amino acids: CASSLDGGGEQYF.

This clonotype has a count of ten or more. The CDR3 nucleotides are TGTGCCAGCAGTCGATCGGGAGATACGCAGTATTTT. It specifies CASSRSGDTQYF. This chain joins TRBV7-9 and TRBJ2-3, with D unclear. V was trimmed by 6 bases and J by 5 bases, leaving 9 bases between them. The germline gives CDR1 SEHNR, CDR2 FQNEAQ (reference sequence). This CDR3 has 12 amino acids.

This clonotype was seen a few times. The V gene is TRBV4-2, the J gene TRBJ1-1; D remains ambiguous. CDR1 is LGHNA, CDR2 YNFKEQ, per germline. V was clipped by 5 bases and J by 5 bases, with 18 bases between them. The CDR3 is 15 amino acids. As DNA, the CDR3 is TGTGCCAGCAGCGAAAACTCGGGAGGTAATACTGAAGCTTTCTTT. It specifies CASSENSGGNTEAFF.

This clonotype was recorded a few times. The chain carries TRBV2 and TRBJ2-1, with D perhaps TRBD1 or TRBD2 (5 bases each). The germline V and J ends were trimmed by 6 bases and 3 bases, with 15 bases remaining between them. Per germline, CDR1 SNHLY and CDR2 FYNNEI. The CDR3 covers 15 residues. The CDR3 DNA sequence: TGTGCCAGCAGGGGGGAAAGGGCCAGCTACAATGAGCAGTTCTTC. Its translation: CASRGERASYNEQFF. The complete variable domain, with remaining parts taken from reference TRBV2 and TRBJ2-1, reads EPEVTQTPSHQVTQMGQEVILRCVPISNHLYFYWYRQILGQKVEFLVSFYNNEISEKSEIFDDQFSVERPDGSNFTLKIRSTKLEDSAMYFCASRGERASYNEQFFGPGTRLTVL.

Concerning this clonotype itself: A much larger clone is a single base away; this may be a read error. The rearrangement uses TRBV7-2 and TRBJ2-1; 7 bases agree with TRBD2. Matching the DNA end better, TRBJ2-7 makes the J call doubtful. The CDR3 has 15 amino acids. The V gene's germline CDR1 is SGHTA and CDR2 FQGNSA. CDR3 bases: TGTGCCAGCAGCTTAGGGGCTAGCGGTAACAATGAGCAGTACTTC. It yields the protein CASSLGASGNNEQYF.

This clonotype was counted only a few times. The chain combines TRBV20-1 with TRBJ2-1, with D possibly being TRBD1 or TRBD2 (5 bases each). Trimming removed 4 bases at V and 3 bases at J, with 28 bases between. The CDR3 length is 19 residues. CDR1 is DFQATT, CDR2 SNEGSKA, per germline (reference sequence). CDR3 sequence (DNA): TGCAGTGCTACTCCATCTATCGGGGCTAGGGGAAAGTACTACAATGAGCAGTTCTTC. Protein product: CSATPSIGARGKYYNEQFF.

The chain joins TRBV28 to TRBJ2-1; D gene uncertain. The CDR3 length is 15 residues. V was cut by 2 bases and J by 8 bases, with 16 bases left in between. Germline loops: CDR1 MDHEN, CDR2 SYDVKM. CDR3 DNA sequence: TGTGCCAGCAGTTTAGTGGCAGGACCATACGATGAGCAGTTCTTC. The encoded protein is CASSLVAGPYDEQFF.

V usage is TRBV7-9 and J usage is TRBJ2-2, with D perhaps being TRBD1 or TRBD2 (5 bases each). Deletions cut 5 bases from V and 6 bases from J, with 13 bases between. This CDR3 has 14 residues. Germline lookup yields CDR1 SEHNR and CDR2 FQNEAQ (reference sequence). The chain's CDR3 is CASSVGQGAGELFF. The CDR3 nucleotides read TGTGCCAGCAGCGTAGGCCAGGGAGCCGGGGAGCTGTTTTTT.

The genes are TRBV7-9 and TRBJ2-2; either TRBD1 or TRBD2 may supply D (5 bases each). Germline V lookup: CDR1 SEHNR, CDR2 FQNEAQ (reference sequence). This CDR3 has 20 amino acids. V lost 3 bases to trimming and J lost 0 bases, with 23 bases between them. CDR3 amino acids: CASSFLKLRGQPTNTGELFF. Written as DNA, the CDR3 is TGTGCCAGCAGCTTCCTTAAGTTGAGGGGCCAACCGACGAACACCGGGGAGCTGTTTTTT.

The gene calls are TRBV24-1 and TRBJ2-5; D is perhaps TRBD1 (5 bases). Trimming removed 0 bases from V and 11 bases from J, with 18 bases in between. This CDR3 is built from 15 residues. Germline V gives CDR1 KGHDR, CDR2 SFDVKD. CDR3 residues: CATSDLTALDNEQYF. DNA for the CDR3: TGTGCCACCAGTGATTTGACAGCCTTGGACAATGAGCAGTACTTC.

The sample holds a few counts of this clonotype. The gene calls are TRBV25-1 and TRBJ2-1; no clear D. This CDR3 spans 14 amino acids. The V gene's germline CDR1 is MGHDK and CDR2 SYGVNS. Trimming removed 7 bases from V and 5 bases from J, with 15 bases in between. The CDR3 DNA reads TGTGCCAGCACTACCGGGTCAGGACACAATGAGCAGTTCTTC. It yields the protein CASTTGSGHNEQFF.

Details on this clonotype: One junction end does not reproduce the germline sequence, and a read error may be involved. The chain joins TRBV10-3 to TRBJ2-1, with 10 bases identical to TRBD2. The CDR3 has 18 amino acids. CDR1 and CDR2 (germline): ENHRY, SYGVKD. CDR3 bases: TGTGCCGTCAGTAGCTCCAGCGGGGGGGCGCAAATTTACAATGAGCAGTTCTTC. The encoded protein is CAVSSSSGGAQIYNEQFF.

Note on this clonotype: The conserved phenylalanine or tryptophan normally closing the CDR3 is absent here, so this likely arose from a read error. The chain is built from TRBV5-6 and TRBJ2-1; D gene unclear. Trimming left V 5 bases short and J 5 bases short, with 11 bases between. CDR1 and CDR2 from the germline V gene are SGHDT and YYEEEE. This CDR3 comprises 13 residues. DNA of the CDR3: TGTGCCAGCAGTTGTGGGTTAAACAATGAGCAGTTCCTC. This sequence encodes CASSCGLNNEQFL.

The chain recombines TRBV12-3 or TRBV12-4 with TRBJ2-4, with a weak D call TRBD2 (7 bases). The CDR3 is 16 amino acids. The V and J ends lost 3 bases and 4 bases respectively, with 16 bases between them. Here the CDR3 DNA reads TGTGCCAGCAGTTTTTCGGGGGGCAAGGAAAAAAACATTCAGTACTTC. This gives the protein CASSFSGGKEKNIQYF.

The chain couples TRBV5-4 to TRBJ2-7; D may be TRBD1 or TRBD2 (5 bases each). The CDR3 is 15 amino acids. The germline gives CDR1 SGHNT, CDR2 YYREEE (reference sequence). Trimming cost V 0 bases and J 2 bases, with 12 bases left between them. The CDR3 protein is CASSLGTVGPYEQYF. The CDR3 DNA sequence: TGTGCCAGCAGCTTGGGAACGGTGGGACCCTACGAGCAGTACTTC. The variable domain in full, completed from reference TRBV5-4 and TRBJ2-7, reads ETGVTQSPTHLIKTRGQQVTLRCSSQSGHNTVSWYQQALGQGPQFIFQYYREEENGRGNFPPRFSGLQFPNYSSELNVNALELDDSALYLCASSLGTVGPYEQYFGPGTRLTVT.

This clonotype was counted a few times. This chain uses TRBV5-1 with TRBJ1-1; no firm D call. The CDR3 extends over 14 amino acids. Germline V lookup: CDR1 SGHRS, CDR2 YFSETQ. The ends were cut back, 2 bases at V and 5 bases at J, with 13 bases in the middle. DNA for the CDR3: TGCGCCAGCAGCTTCGACGGAGGATGGACTGAAGCTTTCTTT. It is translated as CASSFDGGWTEAFF.

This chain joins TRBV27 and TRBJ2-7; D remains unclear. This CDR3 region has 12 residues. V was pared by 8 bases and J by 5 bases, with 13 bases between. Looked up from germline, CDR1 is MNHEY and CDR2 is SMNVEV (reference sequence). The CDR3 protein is CASQARAHEQYF. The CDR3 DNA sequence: TGTGCCAGCCAAGCCCGAGCCCACGAGCAGTACTTC.

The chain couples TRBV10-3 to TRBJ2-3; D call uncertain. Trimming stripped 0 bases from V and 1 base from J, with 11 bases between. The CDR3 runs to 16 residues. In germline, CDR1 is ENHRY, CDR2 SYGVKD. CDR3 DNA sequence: TGTGCCATCAGTGAGTCCAAGGCAGGCGGCACAGATACGCAGTATTTT. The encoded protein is CAISESKAGGTDTQYF.

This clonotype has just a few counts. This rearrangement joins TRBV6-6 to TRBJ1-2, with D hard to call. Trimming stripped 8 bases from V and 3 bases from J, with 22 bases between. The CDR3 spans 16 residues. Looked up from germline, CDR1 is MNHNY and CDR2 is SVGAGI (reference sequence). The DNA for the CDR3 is TGTGCCAGCCTAAGCCAACGAGGGCCAGTGGACTATGGCTACACCTTC. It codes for CASLSQRGPVDYGYTF.

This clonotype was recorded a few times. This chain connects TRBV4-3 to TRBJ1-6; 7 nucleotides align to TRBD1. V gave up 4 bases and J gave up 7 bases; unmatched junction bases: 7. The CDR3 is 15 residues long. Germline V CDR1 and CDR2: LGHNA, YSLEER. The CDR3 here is CASSRADRANSPLHF. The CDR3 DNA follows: TGCGCCAGCAGCCGTGCTGACAGGGCGAATTCACCCCTCCACTTT.

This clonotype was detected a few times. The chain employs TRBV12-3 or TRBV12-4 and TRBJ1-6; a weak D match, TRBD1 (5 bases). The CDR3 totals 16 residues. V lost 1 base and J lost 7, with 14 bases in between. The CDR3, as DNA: TGTGCCAGCAGTTTAGACCGGCAGGGAAGGAATTCACCCCTCCACTTT. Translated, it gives CASSLDRQGRNSPLHF.

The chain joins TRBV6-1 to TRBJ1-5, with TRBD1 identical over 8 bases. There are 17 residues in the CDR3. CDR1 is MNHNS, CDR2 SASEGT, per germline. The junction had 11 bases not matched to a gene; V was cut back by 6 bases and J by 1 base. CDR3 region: CASSGTGRRRSNQPQHF. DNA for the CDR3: TGTGCCAGCAGCGGGACAGGCCGCAGACGGAGCAATCAGCCCCAGCATTTT.

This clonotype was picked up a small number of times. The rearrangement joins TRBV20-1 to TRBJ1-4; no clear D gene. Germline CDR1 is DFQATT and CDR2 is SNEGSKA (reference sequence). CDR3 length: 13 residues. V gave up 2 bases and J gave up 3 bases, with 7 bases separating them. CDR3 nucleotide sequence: TGCAGTGCTAGACAGGATCCTAATGAAAAACTGTTTTTT. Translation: CSARQDPNEKLFF.